Listed below are T cell receptor beta chains from one sample, sequenced in a study of monozygotic twins with inflammatory bowel disease. After re-calling the 5' RACE reads, TCRdb lists one entry per CDR3 protein, DNA absent. This table holds roughly 170,000 distinct CDR3 sequences. The sequenced sample was blood. Receptors originate from a human donor with ulcerative colitis or Crohn's disease, or a healthy co-twin of an affected twin (not recorded which). The CDR3 runs from the conserved cysteine through the conserved F or W.

CDR3: CASSLDGRGTEAFF
J: TRBJ1-1
V: TRBV7-2

CDR3: CSVRLAGGFQETQYF
J: TRBJ2-5
V: TRBV29-1

CDR3: CASSSRTGTGSTDTQYF
J: TRBJ2-3
V: TRBV7-2

CDR3: CASSLESQGQDTEAFF
J: TRBJ1-1
V: TRBV7-2

CDR3: CASSPGGSSTEAFF
J: TRBJ1-1
V: TRBV5-1

CDR3: CASCLSGTGGFYEQYF
J: TRBJ2-7
V: TRBV28

CDR3: CASRGQLTYSNYGYTF
J: TRBJ1-2
V: TRBV27

CDR3: CASSEGTSDFNEQFF
J: TRBJ2-1
V: TRBV7-2

CDR3: CASSPGLVAGANVLTF
J: TRBJ2-6
V: TRBV6-1

CDR3: CASSLYPPSARELFF
J: TRBJ2-2
V: TRBV27

CDR3: CSARGLLAGGRTDTQYF
J: TRBJ2-3
V: TRBV20-1

CDR3: CAWREVGVPYEQYF
J: TRBJ2-7
V: TRBV30

CDR3: CSGLAGTGVYSNQPQHF
J: TRBJ1-5
V: TRBV20-1

CDR3: CSASPQMGLNEQFF
J: TRBJ2-1
V: TRBV20-1

CDR3: CAIIEARGANYGYTF
J: TRBJ1-2
V: TRBV10-3

CDR3: CASSFDLEAFF
J: TRBJ1-1
V: TRBV28

CDR3: CASSQNKNRGGMDNEQFF
J: TRBJ2-1
V: TRBV23-1

CDR3: CASSLSSGTQETQYF
J: TRBJ2-5
V: TRBV7-2

CDR3: CASAWDRSNQPQHF
J: TRBJ1-5
V: TRBV4-3

CDR3: CASSEMRQGDNEQFF
J: TRBJ2-1
V: TRBV10-2

CDR3: CASSLWEQTGAYNEQFF
J: TRBJ2-1
V: TRBV13

CDR3: CSVVVYNEQFF
J: TRBJ2-1
V: TRBV29-1

CDR3: CAISESRSLAGGTDTQYF
J: TRBJ2-3
V: TRBV10-3

CDR3: CAISGSRSNEKLFF
J: TRBJ1-4
V: TRBV10-3

CDR3: CASSPPSQEYYEQYF
J: TRBJ2-7
V: TRBV18

CDR3: CASSMTKLITHEQYF
J: TRBJ2-7
V: TRBV7-2

CDR3: CASSASGNSPLHF
J: TRBJ1-6
V: TRBV25-1

CDR3: CASRRTGTNTGELFF
J: TRBJ2-2
V: TRBV6-1

CDR3: CASSLWGAKLFF
J: TRBJ1-4
V: TRBV28

CDR3: CASSQPGPQTDTQYF
J: TRBJ2-3
V: TRBV3-1

CDR3: CAWSVGAGGNQPQHF
J: TRBJ1-5
V: TRBV30

CDR3: CASGTLGDEQYF
J: TRBJ2-7
V: TRBV12-3/TRBV12-4

CDR3: CASGKWDEKTQYF
J: TRBJ2-5
V: TRBV27

CDR3: CASSFVPDHQVTGELFF
J: TRBJ2-2
V: TRBV5-1

CDR3: CASSYSKPTGESTGELFF
J: TRBJ2-2
V: TRBV6-2/TRBV6-3

CDR3: CATSSPPTGSGELFF
J: TRBJ2-2
V: TRBV15

CDR3: CATKGGSVGTGELFF
J: TRBJ2-2
V: TRBV27

CDR3: CASSSMGVGRGYTF
J: TRBJ1-2
V: TRBV28

CDR3: CASSLAGPIGNQPQHF
J: TRBJ1-5
V: TRBV6-2/TRBV6-3

CDR3: CASSLTGVGYEQYF
J: TRBJ2-7
V: TRBV5-1

CDR3: CASSWGEQPQHF
J: TRBJ1-5
V: TRBV12-3/TRBV12-4

CDR3: CAWSVSRVYTEAFF
J: TRBJ1-1
V: TRBV30

CDR3: CASSLGQGTADTQYF
J: TRBJ2-3
V: TRBV4-1

CDR3: CASSPGTSGRGAQYF
J: TRBJ2-5
V: TRBV7-2

CDR3: CASMPSGAGEHNEQFF
J: TRBJ2-1
V: TRBV19

CDR3: CSVADRSGNTIYF
J: TRBJ1-3
V: TRBV29-1

CDR3: CASSPSFRNTEAFF
J: TRBJ1-1
V: TRBV9

CDR3: CASSFTPVGQPQHF
J: TRBJ1-5
V: TRBV12-3/TRBV12-4

CDR3: CSVDSPRSYNEQFF
J: TRBJ2-1
V: TRBV29-1

CDR3: CASSVEVYSSNTEAFF
J: TRBJ1-1
V: TRBV9

CDR3: CASTSGTVSNQPQHF
J: TRBJ1-5
V: TRBV19

CDR3: CSVPAAGTNLLYGYTF
J: TRBJ1-2
V: TRBV29-1

CDR3: CSAPDRGSGETQYF
J: TRBJ2-5
V: TRBV20-1

CDR3: CASSVQGATADTQYF
J: TRBJ2-3
V: TRBV27

CDR3: CASSVGPTHEQFF
J: TRBJ2-1
V: TRBV9

CDR3: CAWSVVNNEQFF
J: TRBJ2-1
V: TRBV30

CDR3: CSARPRERTEAFF
J: TRBJ1-1
V: TRBV20-1